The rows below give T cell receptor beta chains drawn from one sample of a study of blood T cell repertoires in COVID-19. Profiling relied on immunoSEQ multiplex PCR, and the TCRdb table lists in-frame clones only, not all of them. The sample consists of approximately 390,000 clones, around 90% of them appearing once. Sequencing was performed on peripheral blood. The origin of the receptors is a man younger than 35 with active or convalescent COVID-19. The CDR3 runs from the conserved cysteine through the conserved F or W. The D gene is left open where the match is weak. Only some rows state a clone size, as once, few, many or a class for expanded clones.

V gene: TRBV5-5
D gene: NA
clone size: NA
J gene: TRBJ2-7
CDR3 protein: CASSAVSSYEQYF
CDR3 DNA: TGTGCCAGCAGCGCCGTTAGCTCCTACGAGCAGTACTTC

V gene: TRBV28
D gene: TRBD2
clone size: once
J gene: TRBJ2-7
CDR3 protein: CASSPISGSGYEQYF
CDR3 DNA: TGTGCCAGCAGCCCCATAAGCGGGAGTGGATACGAGCAGTACTTC

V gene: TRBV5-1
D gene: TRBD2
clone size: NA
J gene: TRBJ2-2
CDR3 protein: CASSLGRLAVNTGELFF
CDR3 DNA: TGCGCCAGCAGCTTGGGGCGACTAGCGGTGAACACCGGGGAGCTGTTTTTT

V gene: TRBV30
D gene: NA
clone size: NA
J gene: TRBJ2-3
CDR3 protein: CAWMGDSSTDTQYF
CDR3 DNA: TGTGCCTGGATGGGGGACTCTAGCACAGATACGCAGTATTTT

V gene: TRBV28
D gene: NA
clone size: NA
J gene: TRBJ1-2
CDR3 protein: CASSSYYDYGYTF
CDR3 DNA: TGTGCCAGCAGTTCCTACTACGACTATGGCTACACCTTC

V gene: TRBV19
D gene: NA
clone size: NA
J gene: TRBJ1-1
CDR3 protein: CASSIPGERRTEAFF
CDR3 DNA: TGTGCCAGTAGTATTCCGGGCGAAAGGAGGACTGAAGCTTTCTTT

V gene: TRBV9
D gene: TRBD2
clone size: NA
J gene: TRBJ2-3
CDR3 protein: CASSAQTGLAGGHWADTQYF
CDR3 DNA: TGTGCCAGCAGCGCTCAGACGGGACTAGCGGGAGGGCATTGGGCAGATACGCAGTATTTT

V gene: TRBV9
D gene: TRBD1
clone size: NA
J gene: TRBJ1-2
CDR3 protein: CASSVAGGYGYTF
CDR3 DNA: TGTGCCAGCAGCGTAGCAGGGGGTTATGGCTACACCTTC

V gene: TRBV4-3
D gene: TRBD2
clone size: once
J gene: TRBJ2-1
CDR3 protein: CASSQRAAGGFSNEQFF
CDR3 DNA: TGCGCCAGCAGCCAGAGGGCGGCGGGAGGTTTTAGCAATGAGCAGTTCTTC

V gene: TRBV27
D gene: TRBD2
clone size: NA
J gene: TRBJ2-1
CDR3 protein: CASRGLAGVITSYNEQFF
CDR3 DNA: TGTGCCAGCAGAGGACTAGCGGGAGTTATAACGTCCTACAATGAGCAGTTCTTC

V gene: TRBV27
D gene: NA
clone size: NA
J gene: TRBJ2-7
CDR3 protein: CASSIGSAYEQYF
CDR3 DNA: TGTGCCAGCAGCATCGGGAGCGCCTACGAGCAGTACTTC

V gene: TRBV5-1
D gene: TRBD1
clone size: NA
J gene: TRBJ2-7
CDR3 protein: CASSLAQGQGISYEQYF
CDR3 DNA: TGCGCCAGCAGCTTGGCCCAAGGACAGGGAATCTCCTACGAGCAGTACTTC

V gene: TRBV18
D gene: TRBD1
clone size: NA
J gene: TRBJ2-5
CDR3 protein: CASSQGQGRETQYF
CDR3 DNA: TGTGCCAGCTCACAAGGACAGGGTCGCGAGACCCAGTACTTC

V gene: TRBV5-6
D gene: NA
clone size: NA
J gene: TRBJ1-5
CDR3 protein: CASSFDKRQPQHF
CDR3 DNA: TGTGCCAGCAGCTTCGACAAACGTCAGCCCCAGCATTTT

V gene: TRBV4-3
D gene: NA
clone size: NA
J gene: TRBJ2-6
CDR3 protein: CASSQDGGGVSGANVLTF
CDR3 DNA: TGCGCCAGCAGCCAAGATGGAGGAGGAGTCTCTGGGGCCAACGTCCTGACTTTC

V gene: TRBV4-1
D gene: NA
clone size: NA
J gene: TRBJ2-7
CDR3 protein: CASSQESSLSYEQYF
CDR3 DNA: TGCGCCAGCAGCCAAGAATCTAGTCTTTCCTACGAGCAGTACTTC

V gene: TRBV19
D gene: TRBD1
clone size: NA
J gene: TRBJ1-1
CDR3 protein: CASSITGGAIMGTEAFF
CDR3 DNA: TGTGCCAGTAGTATAACAGGGGGCGCGATTATGGGCACTGAAGCTTTCTTT

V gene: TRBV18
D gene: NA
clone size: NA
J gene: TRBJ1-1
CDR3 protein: CASSYTETMNTEAFF
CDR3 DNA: TGTGCCAGCTCCTATACAGAAACCATGAACACTGAAGCTTTCTTT

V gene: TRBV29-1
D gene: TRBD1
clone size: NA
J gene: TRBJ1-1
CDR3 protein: CSDRTGATEAFF
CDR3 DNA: TGCAGCGATCGGACAGGGGCCACTGAAGCTTTCTTT

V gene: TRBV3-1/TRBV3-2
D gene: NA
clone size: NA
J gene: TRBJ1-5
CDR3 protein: CASSQDSGNQPQHF
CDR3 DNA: TGTGCCAGCAGCCAAGATAGCGGCAATCAGCCCCAGCATTTT

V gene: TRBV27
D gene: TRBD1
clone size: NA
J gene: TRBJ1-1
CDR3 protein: CAARDRMNTEAFF
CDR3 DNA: TGTGCCGCGAGGGACAGAATGAACACTGAAGCTTTCTTT

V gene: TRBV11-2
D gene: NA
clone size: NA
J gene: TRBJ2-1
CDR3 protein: CASRKGVASYNEQFF
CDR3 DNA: TGTGCCAGCAGAAAAGGGGTCGCCTCCTACAATGAGCAGTTCTTC

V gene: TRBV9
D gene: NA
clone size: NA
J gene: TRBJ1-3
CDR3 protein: CASSVAHPGGKGDTIYF
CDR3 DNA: TGTGCCAGCAGCGTAGCTCACCCGGGGGGTAAAGGTGACACCATATATTTT

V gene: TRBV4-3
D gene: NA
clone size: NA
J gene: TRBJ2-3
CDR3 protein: CASSRQDPSSTDTQYF
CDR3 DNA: TGCGCCAGCAGTCGACAGGATCCATCTAGCACAGATACGCAGTATTTT

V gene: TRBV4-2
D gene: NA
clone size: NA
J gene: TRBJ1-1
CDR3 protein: CASSQDSAMYTEAFF
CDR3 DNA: TGTGCCAGCAGCCAAGATTCCGCGATGTACACTGAAGCTTTCTTT

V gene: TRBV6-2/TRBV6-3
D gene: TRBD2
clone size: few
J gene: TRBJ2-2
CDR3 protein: CASSYGRANTGELFF
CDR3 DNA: TGTGCCAGCAGTTACGGGAGGGCGAACACCGGGGAGCTGTTTTTT

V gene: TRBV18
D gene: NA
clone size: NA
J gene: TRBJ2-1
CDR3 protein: CASSSGTHYNEQFF
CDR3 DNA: TGTGCCAGCTCATCGGGGACTCACTACAATGAGCAGTTCTTC

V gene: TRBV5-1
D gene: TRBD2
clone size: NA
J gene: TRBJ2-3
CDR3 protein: CASTTSVADTQYF
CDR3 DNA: TGCGCCAGCACGACTAGCGTTGCAGATACGCAGTATTTT

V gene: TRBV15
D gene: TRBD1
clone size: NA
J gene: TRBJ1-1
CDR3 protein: CATSRDGAGQGKTAFF
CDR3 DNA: TGTGCCACCAGCAGAGATGGGGCGGGACAGGGGAAAACGGCTTTCTTT

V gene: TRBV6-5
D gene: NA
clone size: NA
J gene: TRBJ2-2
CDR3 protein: CASRLRDGELFF
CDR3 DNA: TGTGCCAGCAGACTCAGGGACGGGGAGCTGTTTTTT

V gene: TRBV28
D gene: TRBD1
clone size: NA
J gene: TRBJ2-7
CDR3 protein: CASSRGQAHSYEQYF
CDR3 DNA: TGTGCCAGCAGCCGCGGACAGGCTCATTCCTACGAGCAGTACTTC